A selection of T cell receptor beta chains follows, all from one sample in a study of blood T cell repertoires in COVID-19. Using immunoSEQ multiplex PCR, the repertoire was profiled, and TCRdb retains in-frame clones only, with some absent. The sample lists over 250,000 clones; over 75% were seen once. The specimen sequenced was PBMCs or T cells enriched from blood (not recorded which). All receptors derive from a young woman who had recovered from COVID-19. Both conserved end residues are part of each CDR3. The D gene is left open where the match is weak. Size is stated for part of the rows, as once, few or many counts, or as a class when the clone is expanded.

>TRBV5-1|TRBD1|few|TRBJ1-5
CASSVGQGGNQPQHF
TGCGCCAGCAGCGTGGGACAGGGTGGCAATCAGCCCCAGCATTTT
>TRBV7-4|NA|once|TRBJ1-3
CASSSSGSPGGNTIYF
TGTGCCAGCAGCTCTTCAGGGTCGCCGGGCGGAAACACCATATATTTT
>TRBV5-8|NA|NA|TRBJ1-2
CASSFLGSYGYTF
TGTGCCAGCAGCTTCCTGGGCAGCTATGGCTACACCTTC
>TRBV7-3|NA|NA|TRBJ2-2
CASSPELTGELFF
TGTGCCAGCAGCCCCGAACTGACCGGGGAGCTGTTTTTT
>TRBV5-1|NA|NA|TRBJ2-2
CASSSRPTGELFF
TGCGCCAGCAGCTCCCGTCCCACCGGGGAGCTGTTTTTT
>TRBV5-6|NA|NA|TRBJ1-2
CASSLASNYGYTF
TGTGCCAGCAGCTTGGCGAGCAACTATGGCTACACCTTC
>TRBV7-9|NA|NA|TRBJ2-3
CASSLWVGGPADTQYF
TGTGCCAGCAGCTTATGGGTGGGGGGGCCCGCAGATACGCAGTATTTT
>TRBV9|TRBD1|NA|TRBJ1-2
CASSPSLDRNYGYTF
TGTGCCAGCAGCCCGAGCTTGGACAGGAACTATGGCTACACCTTC
>TRBV20-1|TRBD2|NA|TRBJ2-1
CSASTGTSGYSYNEQFF
TGCAGTGCGAGTACCGGGACTAGCGGGTACTCCTACAATGAGCAGTTCTTC
>TRBV7-8|NA|NA|TRBJ2-7
CASSKGGLAVNYEQYF
TGTGCCAGCAGCAAAGGAGGGTTAGCGGTGAATTACGAGCAGTACTTC
>TRBV28|NA|NA|TRBJ1-1
CASTSRDTEAFF
TGTGCCAGCACCTCACGGGACACTGAAGCTTTCTTT
>TRBV7-9|NA|NA|TRBJ1-1
CASSPGGTEAFF
TGTGCCAGCAGCCCCGGGGGGACTGAAGCTTTCTTT
>TRBV11-1|NA|NA|TRBJ2-4
CASSLGPAAKNIQYF
TGTGCCAGCAGCTTAGGGCCCGCAGCCAAAAACATTCAGTACTTC
>TRBV5-4|TRBD1|NA|TRBJ2-7
CASSSGQGSYEQYF
TGTGCCAGCAGCTCCGGACAGGGATCCTACGAGCAGTACTTC
>TRBV2|NA|once|TRBJ2-7
CASSDSEQYF
TGTGCCAGCAGTGACTCTGAGCAGTACTTC
>TRBV3-1/TRBV3-2|TRBD1|NA|TRBJ1-2
CASSQRAGGGYTF
TGTGCCAGCAGCCAACGTGCAGGGGGCGGCTACACCTTC